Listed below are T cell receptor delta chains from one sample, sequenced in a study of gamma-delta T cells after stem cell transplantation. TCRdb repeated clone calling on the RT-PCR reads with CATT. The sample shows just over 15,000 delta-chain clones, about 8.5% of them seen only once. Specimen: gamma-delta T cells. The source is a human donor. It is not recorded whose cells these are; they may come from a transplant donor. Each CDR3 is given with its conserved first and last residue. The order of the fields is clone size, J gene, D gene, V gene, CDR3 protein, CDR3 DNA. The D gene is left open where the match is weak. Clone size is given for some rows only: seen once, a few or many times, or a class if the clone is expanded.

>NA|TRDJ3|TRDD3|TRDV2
CACDTVLGDTPSCDTRQMFF
TGTGCCTGTGATACCGTACTGGGGGATACACCTTCCTGTGACACCCGCCAGATGTTTTTC
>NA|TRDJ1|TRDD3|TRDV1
CALGVTPSYGTGGYRFGGILIF
TGTGCTCTTGGGGTAACCCCTTCCTACGGGACTGGGGGATACAGATTCGGGGGGATTCTCATCTTT
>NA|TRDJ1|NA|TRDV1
CALGEQLISFEFRALVEYTDKLIF
TGTGCTCTTGGGGAACAATTAATCTCCTTTGAGTTTCGAGCACTGGTGGAGTACACCGATAAACTCATCTTT
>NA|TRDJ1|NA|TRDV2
CACDTAEVLVAHRVGYQLIF
TGTGCCTGTGACACCGCTGAAGTACTGGTGGCTCACCGAGTTGGGTATCAACTCATCTTT
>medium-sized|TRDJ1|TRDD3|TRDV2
CACDTLLGGAYTDKLIF
TGTGCCTGTGACACCTTACTGGGGGGCGCGTACACCGATAAACTCATCTTT
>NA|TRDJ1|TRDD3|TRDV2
CACDTGTGDNSWDTHKMIF
TGTGCCTGTGACACCGGAACGGGGGATAACTCCTGGGACACCCATAAAATGATTTTC
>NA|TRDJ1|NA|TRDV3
CATYYFAYSTRPRYTDKLIF
TGTGCCACTTACTACTTTGCCTATTCAACCAGGCCGAGGTACACCGATAAACTCATCTTT
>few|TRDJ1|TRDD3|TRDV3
CAFNLWTGLGDARGDKLIF
TGTGCCTTTAATTTGTGGACGGGGCTGGGGGATGCCCGGGGGGATAAACTCATCTTT
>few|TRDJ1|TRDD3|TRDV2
CACDPVRGDTSAKLIF
TGTGCCTGTGACCCCGTACGGGGGGATACGTCGGCTAAACTCATCTTT
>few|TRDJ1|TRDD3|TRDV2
CACDTGLGDTVSKYTDKLIF
TGTGCCTGTGACACGGGTTTGGGGGATACGGTGTCTAAGTACACCGATAAACTCATCTTT
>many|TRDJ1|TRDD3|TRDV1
CALGEPLLRGDRTRYTDKLIF
TGTGCTCTTGGGGAACCCCTTCTGCGGGGGGATCGGACCCGATACACCGATAAACTCATCTTT
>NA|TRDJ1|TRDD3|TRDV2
CACELLGDPLTYKLIF
TGTGCCTGTGAACTTCTGGGGGATCCGCTTACCTATAAACTCATCTTT
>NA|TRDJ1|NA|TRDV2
CACETGRVGTRMYTDKLIF
TGTGCCTGTGAAACTGGAAGGGTGGGTACTCGGATGTACACCGATAAACTCATCTTT
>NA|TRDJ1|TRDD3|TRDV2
CACDTTSAQGDTFTDKLIF
TGTGCCTGTGACACCACGTCGGCCCAGGGGGATACGTTCACCGATAAACTCATCTTT
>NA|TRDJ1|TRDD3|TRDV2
CACDPLTGGSSSLYTDTLIF
TGTGCCTGTGACCCCCTTACTGGGGGATCATCCTCCCTTTACACCGATACACTCATCTTT
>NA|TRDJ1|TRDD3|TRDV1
CAIGDTHRAKGRRTGGDAELIF
TGTGCTATTGGGGATACACATAGGGCCAAGGGTCGCAGGACTGGGGGAGACGCCGAACTCATCTTT
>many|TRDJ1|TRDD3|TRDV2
CACDTVTGGYNWTSYTAKLIF
TGTGCCTGTGACACCGTCACTGGGGGATACAACTGGACTTCTTACACCGCTAAACTCATCTTT
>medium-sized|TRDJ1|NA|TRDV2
CACDTGSLGLRGTDKLIF
TGTGCCTGTGACACTGGGTCGCTGGGTCTACGGGGGACCGATAAACTCATCTTT
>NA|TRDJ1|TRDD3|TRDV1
CSGGIRDPPPLYRADKLIF
TGCTCTGGGGGGATACGTGATCCCCCCCCCCTCTACAGGGCCGATAAACTCATCTTT